The clone carrying this T cell receptor beta chain was observed a single time. Antigen: not known. The data are from a study of T cell repertoires in cytomegalovirus infection. On the study more broadly: Public TCR beta signatures provided an indication of both CMV infection and a matching HLA type.

Germline lookup yields CDR1 MGHRA and CDR2 YSYEKL. The CDR3 runs to 15 residues. Trimming took 0 bases from V and 6 from J, leaving 15 bases between them. Study outcomes and limitations: HLA-C-restricted CMV-specific TCR beta clonotypes prevailed in the ex vivo response.

TCRdb reprocessed the reads with MiXCR, giving one entry per CDR3 protein. The profile shows approximately 730,000 distinct CDR3 sequences, around a third of them singletons. This chain connects TRBV4-1 to TRBJ2-7; D not certain. Sequences were derived from cultured PBMCs, sampled from culture after CMV antigen stimulation. This receptor was obtained from a human donor in good health (CMV status not recorded). Some clones in this sample may be carry-over from other donors' samples. The CDR3 DNA reads as TGCGCCAGCAGCCAAGATTATACCACCCCGGGCGAGCAGTACTTC. This translates into CASSQDYTTPGEQYF.